Described below is a single T cell receptor beta chain sequence and its context. What it binds is unknown. The CDR3 totals 13 residues. The V and J ends lost 3 bases and 10 bases respectively, with 10 bases between them. Germline CDR1 SNHLY, CDR2 FYNNEI. The sample is drawn from a study of response to subunit inactivated influenza vaccine. Study results and limitations: Authors suggested each seasonal flu vaccination may recruit only limited numbers of new T cells.

TCRdb reanalysed the RT-PCR reads using MiXCR and keeps one entry per CDR3 protein. The top ten hold approximately 10% of the sample, which has about 830,000 distinct CDR3 sequences, approximately 18% seen once. The specimen comprised PBMCs from blood, sampled around 5 days after vaccination. This sequence originates from a man between 45 and 60 years old who received an inactivated influenza vaccine. This sequence joins TRBV2 and TRBJ1-6; D not resolved. This CDR3 is CASSDGLRSPLHF. The CDR3 DNA reads TGTGCCAGCAGTGACGGGCTTCGGTCACCCCTCCACTTT.